The clone carrying this TCR beta chain showed up just once. Its antigen remains unknown. These data are taken from a study of cytomegalovirus exposure and HLA in healthy donors. Study-level points and caveats: Several top significant clusters appeared, in a later analysis, to be linked to common viral pathogens. It was assumed in the presence/absence analyses that sequencing depth was roughly uniform across donors.

This CDR3 has 15 amino acids. Germline V lookup: CDR1 GTSNPN, CDR2 SVGIG (reference sequence). V lost 3 bases and J lost 4; bases outside the gene matches: 5. PCR used 60 Vbeta primers and 13 Jbeta primers. Only in-frame clones appear in the TCRdb table, and some are missing; sequencing was by immunoSEQ multiplex PCR. The data show under 200,000 clones, about four fifths seen once. The specimen was PBMCs. This rearrangement joins TRBV30 to TRBJ2-1, with 11 positions matching TRBD2. This sequence was found in a man under 40 in good health and CMV-seronegative. The CDR3 coding sequence is TGTGCCTGGAGCGGGGGACTAGCGGCTTACAATGAGCAGTTCTTC. Its protein is CAWSGGLAAYNEQFF. Drawing the rest from reference TRBV30 and TRBJ2-1, the complete variable domain is SQTIHQWPATLVQPVGSPLSLECTVEGTSNPNLYWYRQAAGRGLQLLFYSVGIGQISSEVPQNLSASRPQDRQFILSSKKLLLSDSGFYLCAWSGGLAAYNEQFFGPGTRLTVL.